This is a list of T cell receptor beta chains from one sample in a study of T cell responses to AZD1222 COVID-19 vaccine. Assay: immunoSEQ multiplex PCR; the TCRdb copy retains only in-frame clones and omits some. The sample holds 100,000 to 130,000 clones; 75% to 95% are singletons and the top ten take roughly 6.2%. The sample in question was peripheral blood, obtained 28 days after the second AZD1222 dose. The receptors come from an adult who received the AZD1222 COVID-19 vaccine. The CDR3 runs from the conserved cysteine through the conserved F or W. D genes are given only for firm matches. Clone size is given for some rows only: seen once, a few or many times, or a class if the clone is expanded.

TRBJ2-5	NA	NA	TRBV4-1	CASSPPGGGVGETQYF	TGCGCCAGCAGCCCCCCGGGAGGGGGCGTTGGGGAGACCCAGTACTTC
TRBJ2-6	NA	NA	TRBV5-6	CASLGPGANVLTF	TGTGCCAGCTTGGGCCCGGGGGCCAACGTCCTGACTTTC
TRBJ1-5	NA	NA	TRBV6-5	CASGLLGGNQPQHF	TGTGCCAGCGGCCTGCTCGGAGGCAATCAGCCCCAGCATTTT
TRBJ2-7	once	NA	TRBV6-5	CASRWVSNEQYF	TGTGCCAGCAGGTGGGTTTCCAACGAGCAGTACTTC
TRBJ2-5	NA	NA	TRBV7-6	CASSAQTNVVETQYF	TGTGCCAGCAGCGCTCAGACTAATGTTGTTGAGACCCAGTACTTC
TRBJ1-2	once	NA	TRBV7-8	CASSLAQPASNYGYTF	TGTGCCAGCAGCTTGGCCCAACCCGCCTCTAACTATGGCTACACCTTC
TRBJ1-1	NA	NA	TRBV5-4	CASSLLTVNTEAFF	TGTGCCAGCAGCTTATTGACAGTGAACACTGAAGCTTTCTTT
TRBJ2-1	NA	TRBD1	TRBV28	CASSWGQSISYNEQFF	TGTGCCAGCAGTTGGGGACAGTCAATCTCCTACAATGAGCAGTTCTTC
TRBJ2-1	NA	NA	TRBV7-9	CASSPLGGSYNEQFF	TGTGCCAGCAGCCCTCTTGGAGGCTCCTACAATGAGCAGTTCTTC
TRBJ2-7	NA	TRBD1	TRBV28	CASSFRSRDRARYYEQYF	TGTGCCAGCAGTTTCCGATCTCGAGACAGGGCACGCTACTACGAGCAGTACTTC
TRBJ1-3	NA	NA	TRBV9	CASLGGTGNTIYF	TGTGCCAGTCTCGGGGGGACCGGAAACACCATATATTTT
TRBJ1-3	NA	TRBD1	TRBV30	CAWSQGASGNTIYF	TGTGCCTGGAGTCAGGGGGCTTCTGGAAACACCATATATTTT
TRBJ2-3	NA	TRBD2	TRBV28	CASSPAGGRSTDTQYF	TGTGCCAGCAGCCCAGCGGGGGGCCGAAGCACAGATACGCAGTATTTT
TRBJ2-2	once	TRBD2	TRBV2	CASSEEGLANTGELFF	TGTGCCAGCAGTGAAGAGGGACTAGCGAACACCGGGGAGCTGTTTTTT
TRBJ1-1	NA	NA	TRBV4-1	CASSQERTLEAFF	TGCGCCAGCAGCCAAGAAAGGACCCTTGAAGCTTTCTTT
TRBJ2-2	NA	NA	TRBV27	CASSTHRAANTGELFF	TGTGCCAGCAGTACCCACAGGGCTGCGAACACCGGGGAGCTGTTTTTT
TRBJ1-2	few	NA	TRBV5-5	CASSFGEFVHNYGYTF	TGTGCCAGCAGCTTCGGGGAATTTGTCCATAACTATGGCTACACCTTC
TRBJ1-1	NA	NA	TRBV18	CASSTNIEGGTEAFF	TGTGCCAGCTCTACCAATATAGAGGGAGGAACTGAAGCTTTCTTT
TRBJ2-5	NA	NA	TRBV11-1	CASSPGGTNQETQYF	TGTGCCAGCAGCCCTGGGGGGACAAACCAAGAGACCCAGTACTTC
TRBJ1-6	NA	NA	TRBV12-3/TRBV12-4	CASSPGHSPLHF	TGTGCCAGCAGCCCCGGTCATTCACCCCTCCACTTT
TRBJ1-5	NA	NA	TRBV2	CASHENRDQPQHF	TGTGCCAGCCATGAGAACAGGGATCAGCCCCAGCATTTT
TRBJ1-6	NA	NA	TRBV10-2	CASSEGDTNNSPLHF	TGCGCCAGCAGTGAGGGTGACACGAATAATTCACCCCTCCACTTT
TRBJ1-5	NA	NA	TRBV5-4	CASSDRPFNQPQHF	TGTGCCAGCTCGGACAGACCATTTAATCAGCCCCAGCATTTT
TRBJ2-5	NA	NA	TRBV14	CASSQDKTGRTQETQYF	TGTGCCAGCAGCCAAGATAAGACTGGGCGAACACAAGAGACCCAGTACTTC
TRBJ2-5	NA	TRBD1	TRBV6-5	CASSSTGTGVSGTQYF	TGTGCCAGCAGTTCAACCGGGACAGGGGTGTCCGGGACCCAGTACTTC
TRBJ1-5	NA	TRBD1	TRBV5-6	CASSLRGQKPQHF	TGTGCCAGCAGCCTCCGGGGACAGAAACCCCAGCATTTT
TRBJ1-4	few	NA	TRBV28	CASSTPEGANEKLFF	TGTGCCAGCAGTACCCCTGAGGGGGCTAATGAAAAACTGTTTTTT
TRBJ1-5	NA	NA	TRBV19	CASSIQGRSNQPQHF	TGTGCCAGTAGTATTCAGGGCCGTAGCAATCAGCCCCAGCATTTT
TRBJ2-5	NA	TRBD1	TRBV5-4	CASSFDREETQYF	TGTGCCAGCAGCTTTGACAGGGAGGAGACCCAGTACTTC
TRBJ2-5	NA	NA	TRBV5-1	CASSLEQKQETQYF	TGCGCCAGCAGCTTGGAACAGAAGCAAGAGACCCAGTACTTC
TRBJ2-7	once	NA	TRBV20-1	CSARAYEQYF	TGCAGTGCTAGAGCCTACGAGCAGTACTTC
TRBJ2-7	NA	NA	TRBV14	CASSRLGSAVTYEQYF	TGTGCCAGCAGCCGCTTAGGATCGGCCGTCACCTACGAGCAGTACTTC
TRBJ1-2	few	NA	TRBV5-1	CASSLVKNYGYTF	TGCGCCAGCAGCTTGGTAAAGAACTATGGCTACACCTTC
TRBJ1-1	once	NA	TRBV12-3/TRBV12-4	CASRRLTEAFF	TGTGCCAGCAGGCGTCTCACTGAAGCTTTCTTT
TRBJ1-2	NA	NA	TRBV6-1	CASSEAGGYTF	TGTGCCAGCAGTGAAGCGGGTGGCTACACCTTC
TRBJ1-1	NA	TRBD1	TRBV20-1	CSASRGTDRGRLAFF	TGCAGTGCTAGTCGCGGTACCGACAGGGGTCGCTTGGCTTTCTTT
TRBJ2-3	NA	NA	TRBV10-1	CASSEGLLNTDTQYF	TGCGCCAGCAGTGAGGGGTTGTTAAACACAGATACGCAGTATTTT
TRBJ1-2	NA	TRBD1	TRBV19	CASSPQEGQGYGYTF	TGTGCCAGTAGCCCTCAGGAGGGACAGGGATATGGCTACACCTTC
TRBJ2-7	NA	NA	TRBV7-2	CASSSGRSREQYF	TGTGCCAGCAGCTCAGGGCGATCGCGAGAGCAGTACTTC
TRBJ1-2	NA	NA	TRBV4-1	CASSQALGAYGYTF	TGCGCCAGCAGCCAAGCTTTGGGCGCTTACGGCTACACCTTC
TRBJ1-2	NA	NA	TRBV5-8	CASSLQGRGDYGYTF	TGTGCCAGCAGCTTACAGGGTAGAGGTGACTATGGCTACACCTTC
TRBJ1-2	NA	NA	TRBV20-1	CSASQGTNYGYTF	TGCAGTGCTAGTCAGGGGACTAACTATGGCTACACCTTC
TRBJ1-1	NA	NA	TRBV2	CATRWGPNTEAFF	TGTGCCACCCGTTGGGGGCCAAACACTGAAGCTTTCTTT
TRBJ1-3	few	TRBD1	TRBV19	CASAWTGGTGNTIYF	TGTGCCAGTGCCTGGACAGGGGGAACTGGAAACACCATATATTTT
TRBJ1-2	NA	NA	TRBV11-2	CASSGQRDYGYTF	TGTGCCAGCAGCGGGCAGAGAGACTATGGCTACACCTTC
TRBJ2-1	NA	TRBD2	TRBV18	CASSPERGRDHNEQFF	TGTGCCAGCTCACCTGAGCGGGGAAGAGACCACAATGAGCAGTTCTTC
TRBJ1-2	once	NA	TRBV28	CASRPSRTPSGGYTF	TGTGCCAGCAGGCCTTCCAGGACTCCCTCGGGGGGCTACACCTTC
TRBJ2-7	NA	NA	TRBV6-1	CASSEVGGLAYEQYF	TGTGCCAGCAGTGAAGTAGGGGGGCTTGCCTACGAGCAGTACTTC
TRBJ1-1	once	TRBD1	TRBV5-1	CASSTGQMNTEAFF	TGCGCCAGCAGCACGGGACAGATGAACACTGAAGCTTTCTTT
TRBJ1-6	NA	NA	TRBV10-3	CAISGDRTYNSPLHF	TGTGCCATCAGTGGGGACCGCACCTATAATTCACCCCTCCACTTT